This T cell receptor beta chain was identified in a study of T cells after posttransplantation cyclophosphamide. Assay: immunoSEQ multiplex PCR; the TCRdb copy retains only in-frame clones and omits some. Of under 25,000 clones listed, roughly 72% are singletons. Concerning this clone: The antigen remains unidentified.

A marrow graft followed busulfan-fludarabine conditioning, with cyclophosphamide on days +3 and +4. Findings of the study overall: Donor CD8+ memory clones often dominated recipient blood repertoires at later times. Tissue-infiltrating T cells from skin or gut overlapped little with blood T cells. Recipient CMV seropositivity and CMV reactivation strongly tracked TRB clonality.

CDR1 is PRHDT, CDR2 FYEKMQ, per germline (reference sequence). Trimming took 6 bases from V and 4 from J, leaving 18 bases between them. The CDR3 consists of 16 residues. The specimen comprised PBMCs, sampled after an allogeneic stem cell transplant with post-transplant cyclophosphamide. The TCR originated in a male patient between 25 and 39 years old who received an allogeneic stem cell transplant from a related donor, was CMV-positive, and had acute GVHD only. T cells may partly derive from the graft donor. The chain carries TRBV13 and TRBJ2-2; D possibly corresponds to TRBD1 (6 bases). The CDR3 reads CASSPGAGVGTGELFF. The CDR3 DNA sequence: TGTGCCAGCAGTCCAGGGGCAGGGGTTGGCACCGGGGAGCTGTTTTTT.